Below, 30 T cell receptor beta chains from the same sample are listed, as sequenced in a study of T cell repertoires in cytomegalovirus infection. A single record per CDR3 protein comes from TCRdb applying MiXCR to the reads. The sample lists about 470,000 distinct CDR3 sequences, approximately 40% occurring once. These receptors' targets are unknown. This specimen was cultured PBMCs, taken from culture after CMV antigen stimulation. Receptors originate from a human donor in good health (CMV status not recorded). Some clones in this sample may be carry-over from other donors' samples.

The chain combines TRBV12-3 or TRBV12-4 with TRBJ2-6; D is ambiguous. This CDR3 contains 14 residues. With 6 bases removed from V and 3 bases from J, the gap between germline ends came to 9 bases. CDR3 sequence reads: CASSTTGGANVLTF. In DNA, the CDR3 is TGTGCCAGCAGCACAACGGGTGGGGCCAACGTCCTGACTTTC.

This sequence joins TRBV20-1 and TRBJ2-1; 7 nucleotides line up with TRBD2. V trimming: 0 bases; J trimming: 6 bases; junction bases outside the gene matches: 14. This CDR3 is 17 amino acids long. Germline CDR1 DFQATT, CDR2 SNEGSKA (reference sequence). CDR3 protein: CSARDPKGSGASNEQFF. Written as DNA, the CDR3 is TGCAGTGCTAGAGACCCGAAGGGGAGCGGGGCGTCCAATGAGCAGTTCTTC.

The chain employs TRBV7-2 and TRBJ2-1, with no clear D. The CDR3 consists of 15 residues. Deletions cut 5 bases from V and 9 bases from J, with 20 bases between. Germline V gene sequence: CDR1 SGHTA, CDR2 FQGNSA. The CDR3 is CASSPPLGLVREQFF. DNA of the CDR3: TGTGCCAGCAGCCCTCCCCTCGGGCTAGTCCGTGAGCAGTTCTTC. The full variable domain, rest sourced from reference TRBV7-2 and TRBJ2-1, is GAGVSQSPSNKVTEKGKDVELRCDPISGHTALYWYRQSLGQGLEFLIYFQGNSAPDKSGLPSDRFSAERTGGSVSTLTIQRTQQEDSAVYLCASSPPLGLVREQFFGPGTRLTVL.

This clonotype was found a few times. The V gene is TRBV12-3 or TRBV12-4, the J gene TRBJ1-2, with a possible D match to TRBD1 (5 bases). Trimming shortened V by 3 bases and J by 5 bases, and 16 bases separated the two germline ends. The CDR3 has 15 amino acids. The CDR3 sequence is CASSFLWGQGYGYTF. In DNA, the CDR3 is TGTGCCAGCAGTTTTCTGTGGGGCCAGGGATATGGCTACACCTTC.

CDR3: CASSQVLAGFSYEQYF. The CDR3 nucleotides read TGCGCCAGCAGCCAAGTCCTTGCGGGCTTCTCCTACGAGCAGTACTTC. The chain couples TRBV4-1 to TRBJ2-7; D possibly corresponds to TRBD2 (5 bases). Germline assignment: CDR1 MGHRA and CDR2 YSYEKL. V was cut by 1 base and J by 0 bases, with 13 bases left in between. This CDR3 contains 16 residues.

The rearrangement links TRBV19 to TRBJ2-5, with a weak D call TRBD1 (6 bases). V lost 3 bases to trimming and J lost 3 bases, with 14 bases between them. Germline V lookup: CDR1 LNHDA, CDR2 SQIVND (reference sequence). CDR3 length equals 15 residues. The CDR3 loop is CASSMTWTAEETQYF. The CDR3 region has the DNA TGTGCCAGTAGTATGACCTGGACAGCGGAAGAGACCCAGTACTTC.

This chain links TRBV7-6 with TRBJ1-4, with D possibly TRBD1 on 6 matching bases. V shed 1 base and J shed 3 bases, with 12 bases lying between them. The length of the CDR3 is 16 residues. Germline CDR1 reads SGHVS; CDR2 reads FNYEAQ. CDR3 sequence (DNA): TGTGCCAGCAGCTTAGTCCGAGGGGGGCCTAATGAAAAACTGTTTTTT. As protein: CASSLVRGGPNEKLFF. Looking up the rest from reference TRBV7-6 and TRBJ1-4 gives the full variable domain: GAGVSQSPRYKVTKRGQDVALRCDPISGHVSLYWYRQALGQGPEFLTYFNYEAQQDKSGLPNDRFSAERPEGSISTLTIQRTEQRDSAMYRCASSLVRGGPNEKLFFGSGTQLSVL.

The chain has TRBV6-5 and TRBJ2-3; 7 bases map to TRBD2. V was clipped by 8 bases and J by 4 bases; unmatched bases: 6. The CDR3 covers 13 residues. Looked up from germline, CDR1 is MNHEY and CDR2 is SVGAGI. CDR3 region: CASGAGSPDTQYF. The CDR3 nucleotides read TGTGCCAGCGGAGCGGGGTCTCCAGATACGCAGTATTTT.

The chain combines TRBV7-2 with TRBJ2-7, with D possibly TRBD1 on 5 matching bases. The V end was cut by 5 bases, the J end by 6 bases, with 17 bases between. The CDR3 totals 14 residues. CDR1 and CDR2 (germline): SGHTA, FQGNSA. The CDR3 loop reads CASSPGEYRSEQYF. The CDR3 bases are TGTGCCAGCAGCCCGGGTGAGTACAGGAGCGAGCAGTACTTC.

DNA for the CDR3: TGTGCCAGCAGTGAAAGTAGGACAGGGGGAGGAGAGACCCAGTACTTC. Encoded protein: CASSESRTGGGETQYF. This rearrangement joins TRBV6-2 or TRBV6-3 to TRBJ2-5, with 10 bases matching TRBD1. V lost 5 bases, J lost 4 bases, and 10 bases stayed unmatched. The CDR3 is 16 amino acids. Germline lookup yields CDR1 MNHEY and CDR2 SVGEGT.

The chain combines TRBV4-1 with TRBJ2-3; TRBD2 aligns across 7 bases. V trimming: 3 bases; J trimming: 1 base; junction bases outside the gene matches: 4. The CDR3 has 15 residues. Germline lookup yields CDR1 MGHRA and CDR2 YSYEKL. This CDR3 is CASSHLAGGTDTQYF. Here the CDR3 DNA reads TGCGCCAGCAGCCACCTGGCGGGGGGCACAGATACGCAGTATTTT.

This clonotype showed up just a few times. This rearrangement joins TRBV4-3 to TRBJ2-1; TRBD2 aligns across 9 bases. Unmatched junction bases numbered 3, after V lost 4 bases and J lost 8 bases. Germline-derived CDR1 and CDR2 are LGHNA and YSLEER. The CDR3 totals 13 residues. CDR3 sequence (DNA): TGCGCCAGCAGCCGTAGCGGGGGCGATGAGCAGTTCTTC. It encodes CASSRSGGDEQFF.

The CDR3 nucleotides read TGTGCCAGCAGTCCCATCGGGAGCTCAACTAATGAAAAACTGTTTTTT. The encoded protein is CASSPIGSSTNEKLFF. V and J are TRBV28 and TRBJ1-4; D uncertain. The CDR3 consists of 16 residues. Between the trimmed V and J ends, which lost 5 bases and 0 bases, there was a span of 13 bases. Germline V CDR1 and CDR2: MDHEN, SYDVKM. The whole variable domain, remainder taken from reference TRBV28 and TRBJ1-4, is DVKVTQSSRYLVKRTGEKVFLECVQDMDHENMFWYRQDPGLGLRLIYFSYDVKMKEKGDIPEGYSVSREKKERFSLILESASTNQTSMYLCASSPIGSSTNEKLFFGSGTQLSVL.

The chain recombines TRBV20-1 with TRBJ2-5; 12 bases match TRBD2. With V trimmed by 3 bases and J by 1 base, 6 bases remained unmatched. Per the germline V gene, CDR1 is DFQATT and CDR2 is SNEGSKA (reference sequence). CDR3 length: 16 amino acids. The CDR3 coding sequence is TGCAGTGCTAGCTCCCCACTAGCGGGGGGCCAAGAGACCCAGTACTTC. Translating gives CSASSPLAGGQETQYF.

This chain uses TRBV7-8 with TRBJ2-4; 8 positions agree with TRBD1. The V gene's germline CDR1 is SGHVS and CDR2 FQNEAQ. V lost 6 bases, J lost 9 bases, and 4 bases stayed unmatched. This CDR3 has 12 residues. The DNA of the CDR3 is TGTGCCAGCAGTCGACAGGGGACCATTCAGTACTTC. Protein sequence: CASSRQGTIQYF.

This clonotype was observed a few times. This CDR3 reads CASSFSASSNEQFF. CDR3 DNA: TGTGCCAGCTCTTTCTCGGCGAGTAGCAATGAGCAGTTCTTC. The chain couples TRBV18 to TRBJ2-1; D uncertain. Trimming removed 6 bases from V and 6 bases from J, with 15 bases in between. Per the germline V gene, CDR1 is KGHSH and CDR2 is LQKENI. The CDR3 is 14 amino acids. The full variable domain, rest sourced from reference TRBV18 and TRBJ2-1, is NAGVMQNPRHLVRRRGQEARLRCSPMKGHSHVYWYRQLPEEGLKFMVYLQKENIIDESGMPKERFSAEFPKEGPSILRIQQVVRGDSAAYFCASSFSASSNEQFFGPGTRLTVL.

This clonotype was recorded a few times. The chain links TRBV19 to TRBJ2-5, with 9 nucleotides matching TRBD1. In germline, CDR1 is LNHDA, CDR2 SQIVND (reference sequence). CDR3 size: 15 residues. V was pared by 5 bases and J by 5 bases, with 9 bases of the junction left unmatched. DNA of the CDR3: TGTGCCAGTAGTCGTCCCGGGACAGGGCGGGAGACCCAGTACTTC. Translation: CASSRPGTGRETQYF.

A few counts support this clonotype. This rearrangement joins TRBV7-2 to TRBJ2-3; 8 bases are a match to TRBD2. The J segment lost 3 bases and the V segment lost 2 bases, leaving 4 bases of the junction unmatched. The CDR3 length is 15 residues. The V gene's germline CDR1 is SGHTA and CDR2 FQGNSA. Written as DNA, the CDR3 is TGTGCCAGCAGCTTATTATCTAGCGGGACAGATACGCAGTATTTT. It specifies CASSLLSSGTDTQYF.

The rearrangement uses TRBV20-1 and TRBJ1-1; TRBD1 might be the D (6 bases). Germline V CDR1 and CDR2: DFQATT, SNEGSKA (reference sequence). Trimming cost V 7 bases and J 6 bases, with 12 bases left between them. The CDR3 spans 11 residues. The CDR3 is CSVGRGSEAFF. In DNA, the CDR3 is TGCAGTGTCGGGAGGGGGTCTGAAGCTTTCTTT.

Written as DNA, the CDR3 is TGTGCCAGCCGACCGACAGGGGAGGCAGAGACCCAGTACTTC. Protein: CASRPTGEAETQYF. The chain carries TRBV12-3 or TRBV12-4 and TRBJ2-5; 8 positions match TRBD1. The CDR3 runs 14 residues. J was trimmed by 4 bases and V by 8 bases; bases with no gene match: 9.

In its sample, this clonotype was seen a few times. The J gene is TRBJ2-5, the V gene TRBV20-1, with D maybe TRBD2 (5 bases). Germline assignment: CDR1 DFQATT and CDR2 SNEGSKA (reference sequence). CDR3 size: 14 residues. The V and J ends lost 3 bases and 0 bases respectively, with 11 bases between them. The CDR3 sequence: CSASAGAYQETQYF. DNA for the CDR3: TGCAGTGCTAGTGCGGGCGCGTACCAAGAGACCCAGTACTTC.

V usage is TRBV6-1 and J usage is TRBJ2-1, with 12 bases fitting TRBD2. The trim removed 5 bases at V and 2 bases at J, leaving 4 bases unmatched. This CDR3 region has 16 residues. Germline loops: CDR1 MNHNS, CDR2 SASEGT. The CDR3 is CASSSRTSGTYNEQFF. The DNA for the CDR3 is TGTGCCAGCAGTTCCCGGACTAGCGGGACCTACAATGAGCAGTTCTTC.

The V call is TRBV4-3, the J call TRBJ1-4, with D maybe TRBD1 (6 bases). CDR1 and CDR2 (germline): LGHNA, YSLEER. The CDR3 spans 18 residues. The germline V and J ends were trimmed by 0 bases and 3 bases, with 17 bases remaining between them. CDR3 nucleotides: TGCGCCAGCAGCCAAGAGGGGGGCAGGCGTTGGTCTAATGAAAAACTGTTTTTT. Protein sequence: CASSQEGGRRWSNEKLFF.

J is TRBJ2-7 and V is TRBV7-9, with D perhaps matching TRBD2 (5 bases). Trimming took 5 bases from V and 6 from J, leaving 23 bases between them. Germline assignment: CDR1 SEHNR and CDR2 FQNEAQ (reference sequence). CDR3 length equals 16 residues. The CDR3 is CASSPQGLGADPEQYF. The DNA for the CDR3 is TGTGCCAGCAGCCCTCAAGGACTCGGCGCTGACCCCGAGCAGTACTTC.

V gene TRBV6-1 combines with J gene TRBJ2-3; D remains unclear. Trimming took off 4 bases at V and 1 base at J, with 15 bases between the two ends. CDR1 MNHNS and CDR2 SASEGT come from the germline V gene. CDR3 length: 16 residues. This chain's CDR3 is CASSVFGRSGTDTQYF. The CDR3 coding sequence is TGTGCCAGCAGTGTCTTCGGCAGGTCTGGCACAGATACGCAGTATTTT.

The J gene is TRBJ1-6, the V gene TRBV19, with D hard to call. V was pared by 4 bases and J by 10 bases, with 17 bases between. Per the germline V gene, CDR1 is LNHDA and CDR2 is SQIVND (reference sequence). The CDR3 is made up of 15 amino acids. CDR3: CASSTTPRADSPLHF. The CDR3 DNA is TGTGCCAGTAGTACTACCCCGAGGGCGGACTCACCCCTCCACTTT.

This chain links TRBV6-1 with TRBJ1-6; D gene ambiguous. Deletions cut 3 bases from V and 10 bases from J, with 10 bases between. The length of the CDR3 is 13 residues. The V gene's germline CDR1 is MNHNS and CDR2 SASEGT. In DNA form, the CDR3 reads TGTGCCAGCAGTGAGGGGATACGCTCACCCCTCCACTTT. Its translation: CASSEGIRSPLHF.

The gene calls are TRBV7-6 and TRBJ2-5; D may be TRBD1 or TRBD2 (5 bases each). From germline, CDR1 is SGHVS and CDR2 FNYEAQ. The CDR3 sequence is 13 residues long. Trimming took off 6 bases at V and 6 bases at J, with 14 bases between the two ends. The CDR3 region is CASRHLGDQTQYF. CDR3 nucleotides: TGTGCCAGCAGGCATCTTGGGGACCAGACCCAGTACTTC.

The chain recombines TRBV12-3 or TRBV12-4 with TRBJ1-2; 7 positions match TRBD1. The junction had 4 bases not matched to a gene; V was cut back by 7 bases and J by 5 bases. This CDR3 contains 12 residues. CDR3 nucleotides: TGTGCCAGCACCTTCAGGGGGTATGGCTACACCTTC. It codes for CASTFRGYGYTF.

The chain carries TRBV12-3 or TRBV12-4 and TRBJ1-4, with 9 bases fitting TRBD1. Losses at the gene ends were 1 base for V and 15 bases for J; bases not matched to a gene: 12. This CDR3 is 15 amino acids long. The CDR3 nucleotides read TGTGCCAGCAGTTTAGGGGGGACAGGGAATTTCAGGATGTTTTTT. Its protein product is CASSLGGTGNFRMFF.